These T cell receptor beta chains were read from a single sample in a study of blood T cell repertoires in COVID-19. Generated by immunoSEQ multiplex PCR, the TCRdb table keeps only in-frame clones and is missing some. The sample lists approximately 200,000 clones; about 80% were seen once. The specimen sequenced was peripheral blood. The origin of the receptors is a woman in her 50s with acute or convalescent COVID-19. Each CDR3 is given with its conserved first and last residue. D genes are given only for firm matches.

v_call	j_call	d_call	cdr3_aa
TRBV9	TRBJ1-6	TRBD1	CASSVGWDRYSPLHF
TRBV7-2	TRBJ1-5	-	CASSQRGGNQPQHF
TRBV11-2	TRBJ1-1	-	CASSLEGGVTEAFF
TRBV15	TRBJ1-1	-	CATSRDELTGLAFF
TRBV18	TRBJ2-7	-	CASSPPGNPYEQYF
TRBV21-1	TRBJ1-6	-	CASSKGGLNNSPLHF
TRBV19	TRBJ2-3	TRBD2	CASLAFSGSIHF
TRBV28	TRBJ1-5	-	CASSLGGNSNQPQHF
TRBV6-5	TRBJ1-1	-	CASRAQLGEAFF
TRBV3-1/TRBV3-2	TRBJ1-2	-	CASSLDRNYGYTF
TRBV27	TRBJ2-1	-	CASSGGSSFYNEQFF
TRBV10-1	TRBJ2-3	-	CASSESARGTQYF
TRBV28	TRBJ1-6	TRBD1	CASSPSSRDRSPNVPYNSPLHF
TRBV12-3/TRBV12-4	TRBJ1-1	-	CASSPLVGGAPFF
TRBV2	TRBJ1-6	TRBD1	CASSERGPGSPLHF
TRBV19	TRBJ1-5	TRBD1	CASSIKGQGNQPQHF
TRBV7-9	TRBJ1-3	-	CASSLRARGAAGNTIYF
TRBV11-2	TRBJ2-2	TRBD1	CASSPSRTGGSLFF
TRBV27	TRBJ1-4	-	CASSLSITGEKLFF
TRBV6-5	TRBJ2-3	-	CASTRPPITDTQYF
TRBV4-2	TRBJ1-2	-	CASSLLRGNGYTF
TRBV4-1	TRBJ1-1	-	CASGPAWTSLTAEAFF
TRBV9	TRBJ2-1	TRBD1	CASSVGTGGYNEQFF
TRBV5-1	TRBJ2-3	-	CASSFDIPPGDTQYF
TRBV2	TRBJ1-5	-	CASSTGGVTPQHF
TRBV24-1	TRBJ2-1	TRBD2	CATSDRTPRGRGVATYNEQFF
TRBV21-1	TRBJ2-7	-	CASKGRAGEQYF
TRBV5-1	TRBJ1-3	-	CASRAGNTIYF
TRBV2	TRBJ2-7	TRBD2	CASRISSGTYEQYF
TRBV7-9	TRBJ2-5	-	CASSLTGGQETQYF
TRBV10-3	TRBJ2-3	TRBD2	CAIRREGAGGPDTQYF
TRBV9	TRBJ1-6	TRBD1	CASSVGTGESPLHF
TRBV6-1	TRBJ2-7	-	CASSEEEGAVYEQYF
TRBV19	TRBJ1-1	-	CASSTSLSARPEAFF
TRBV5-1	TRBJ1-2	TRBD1	CASSSQGPQNGYTF
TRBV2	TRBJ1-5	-	CASSENREAQPQHF
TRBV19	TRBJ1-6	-	CASTSQFNSPLHF
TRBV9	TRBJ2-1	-	CASNGDSGPYNEQFF
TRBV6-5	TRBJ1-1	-	CASSKRTARDTEAFF
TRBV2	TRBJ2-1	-	CASSEFNLSYNEQFF
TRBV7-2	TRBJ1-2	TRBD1	CASSLGSDRVDGYTF
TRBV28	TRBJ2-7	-	CASSLYTGAPEQYF